Each of the 18 T cell receptor beta chains below was sequenced from the same sample in a study of shared clonotypes between healthy human individuals. Profiling relied on immunoSEQ multiplex PCR, and the TCRdb table lists in-frame clones only, not all of them. The sample lists fewer than 2.5 million clones; 90% to 95% were seen once. The specimen sequenced was naive CD4+ T cells from PBMCs. As for subset: CD45RA+ positively selected. The receptors were gathered from a man in his late teens or twenties in good health. Some clones in this sample may be carry-over from other donors' samples.

V usage is TRBV10-3 and J usage is TRBJ2-2, with D uncertain. Trimming shortened V by 4 bases and J by 6 bases, and 6 bases separated the two germline ends. This CDR3 has 12 residues. The germline gives CDR1 ENHRY, CDR2 SYGVKD. The CDR3 region is CAISVSAGELFF. As DNA, the CDR3 is TGTGCCATCAGTGTGTCCGCCGGGGAGCTGTTTTTT.

The chain has TRBV5-6 and TRBJ2-7, with a weak D call TRBD2 (6 bases). Looked up from germline, CDR1 is SGHDT and CDR2 is YYEEEE. The V end lost 1 base, the J end lost 7 bases, and 12 bases lay between the germline ends. The CDR3 extends over 13 amino acids. The CDR3 reads CASSLYVGGEQYF. CDR3 DNA sequence: TGTGCCAGCAGCTTGTACGTGGGGGGAGAGCAGTACTTC. The complete variable domain, with remaining parts taken from reference TRBV5-6 and TRBJ2-7, reads DAGVTQSPTHLIKTRGQQVTLRCSPKSGHDTVSWYQQALGQGPQFIFQYYEEEERQRGNFPDRFSGHQFPNYSSELNVNALLLGDSALYLCASSLYVGGEQYFGPGTRLTVT.

V usage is TRBV10-3 and J usage is TRBJ1-2; 7 bases agree with TRBD1. The CDR3 consists of 16 residues. Trimming cost V 2 bases and J 3 bases; bases outside gene matches: 9. The V gene's germline CDR1 is ENHRY and CDR2 SYGVKD. Here the CDR3 DNA reads TGTGCCATCAGTGAGACGTCCCCCACAGGGGACTATGGCTACACCTTC. Protein sequence: CAISETSPTGDYGYTF.

This clone was recorded only once. The chain recombines TRBV15 with TRBJ1-3, with a weak D call TRBD1 (5 bases). V lost 3 bases and J lost 1, with 10 bases in between. The CDR3 is 15 residues long. CDR1 is LNHNV, CDR2 YYDKDF, per germline (reference sequence). The CDR3 nucleotides read TGTGCCACCAGCAGGGTAGGGGCGTCTGGAAACACCATATATTTT. As protein: CATSRVGASGNTIYF.

CDR3 sequence (DNA): TGTGCCAGTCGAAGGACAGGGCCTCACTATGGCTACACCTTC. It translates to CASRRTGPHYGYTF. The V call is TRBV19, the J call TRBJ1-2; TRBD1 agrees at 8 bases. This CDR3 comprises 14 residues. The V and J ends lost 8 bases and 3 bases, in that order; junction bases with no gene match: 8. Germline CDR1 reads LNHDA; CDR2 reads SQIVND (reference sequence).

The chain has TRBV28 and TRBJ2-7; 8 positions agree with TRBD1. CDR1 and CDR2 (germline): MDHEN, SYDVKM. The CDR3 runs 15 residues. V lost 6 bases, J lost 1 base, and 8 bases stayed unmatched. Here the CDR3 reads CASSRTGPKSYEQYF. DNA of the CDR3: TGTGCCAGCAGCCGGACAGGGCCGAAATCCTACGAGCAGTACTTC. Based on the CDR3 plus reference TRBV28 and TRBJ2-7, the full variable domain is DVKVTQSSRYLVKRTGEKVFLECVQDMDHENMFWYRQDPGLGLRLIYFSYDVKMKEKGDIPEGYSVSREKKERFSLILESASTNQTSMYLCASSRTGPKSYEQYFGPGTRLTVT.

With regard to this clone: The identical CDR3 is also encoded by other nucleotide sequences in the sample. The chain recombines TRBV4-3 with TRBJ2-7; D perhaps matches TRBD2 (6 bases). CDR1 LGHNA and CDR2 YSLEER come from the germline V gene. The CDR3 loop spans 13 amino acids. V was clipped by 0 bases and J by 4 bases, with 7 bases between them. CDR3 DNA sequence: TGCGCCAGCAGCCAAGAGGGGGGTTACGAGCAGTACTTC. This translates into CASSQEGGYEQYF.

The chain carries TRBV7-2 and TRBJ2-4; TRBD2 agrees at 11 bases. CDR1 is SGHTA and CDR2 is FQGNSA in the germline V gene. V lost 6 bases, J lost 0 bases, and 10 bases stayed unmatched. This CDR3 is built from 18 residues. CDR3 DNA: TGTGCCAGCAGTTATCCGGGACTAGCGGACCTAGCCAAAAACATTCAGTACTTC. This gives the protein CASSYPGLADLAKNIQYF.

This sequence joins TRBV12-5 and TRBJ2-3; TRBD2 might be the D (6 bases). Trimming stripped 1 base from V and 7 bases from J, with 9 bases between. The CDR3 has 13 amino acids. Germline CDR1 is LGHNT and CDR2 is FRNRAP. The chain's CDR3 is CASGLGGMNTQYF. The CDR3 region has the DNA TGTGCTAGTGGTTTGGGCGGGATGAATACGCAGTATTTT.

The table lists this clone with a count of one. For the CDR3, the DNA is TGTGCCAGCAGTTCTAGCGGTAGGGGTACCAATGAGCAGTTCTTC. Translated, it gives CASSSSGRGTNEQFF. The chain has TRBV28 and TRBJ2-1; 7 positions match TRBD2. The CDR3 is 15 amino acids. Germline V gives CDR1 MDHEN, CDR2 SYDVKM. V lost 4 bases to trimming and J lost 6 bases; unmatched junction nucleotides: 9.

V and J are TRBV6-5 and TRBJ2-5; 11 positions agree with TRBD2. Germline values: CDR1 MNHEY, CDR2 SVGAGI. V shed 5 bases, J shed 9 bases, and the junction held 8 bases outside the gene matches. The CDR3 has 14 residues. The CDR3 reads CASSETSGSMSQYF. In DNA, the CDR3 is TGTGCCAGCAGTGAAACTAGCGGGAGTATGTCCCAGTACTTC.

CDR3: CASSSHGLAEQFF. CDR3 nucleotides: TGTGCCAGCAGCTCACACGGACTAGCGGAGCAGTTCTTC. The genes are TRBV7-3 and TRBJ2-1; 9 nucleotides agree with TRBD2. The germline CDR1 and CDR2 sequences are SGHTA and FQGTGA. CDR3 length equals 13 residues. V was pared by 4 bases and J by 10 bases, with 5 bases of the junction left unmatched. The variable domain in full, completed from reference TRBV7-3 and TRBJ2-1, reads GAGVSQTPSNKVTEKGKYVELRCDPISGHTALYWYRQSLGQGPEFLIYFQGTGAADDSGLPNDRFFAVRPEGSVSTLKIQRTERGDSAVYLCASSSHGLAEQFFGPGTRLTVL.

In its sample, this clone was seen once. In nucleotides, the CDR3 is TGTGCCAGCAGTTCGAGGGCCCTTTCCCCCCCAGATACGCAGTATTTT. Amino acid sequence: CASSSRALSPPDTQYF. The genes are TRBV28 and TRBJ2-3; a weak D match, TRBD2 (5 bases). This CDR3 spans 16 amino acids. Per the germline V gene, CDR1 is MDHEN and CDR2 is SYDVKM. V was trimmed by 4 bases and J by 4 bases, leaving 18 bases between them.

The chain links TRBV2 to TRBJ1-1; D call uncertain. The ends were cut back, 7 bases at V and 5 bases at J, with 17 bases in the middle. CDR3 length: 14 amino acids. Germline V gene sequence: CDR1 SNHLY, CDR2 FYNNEI. CDR3 region: CASTGVSRWTEAFF. The CDR3 nucleotides are TGTGCCAGCACCGGGGTGAGTAGGTGGACTGAAGCTTTCTTT.

This chain uses TRBV11-2 with TRBJ2-3; TRBD2 might be the D (5 bases). V was shortened by 4 bases and J by 4 bases, with 18 bases between the two germline ends. Germline CDR1 SGHAT, CDR2 FQNNGV. The CDR3 is made up of 16 amino acids. Written as DNA, the CDR3 is TGTGCCAGCAGCTCTGGACTTTCCCTTAGGGCAGATACGCAGTATTTT. Its translation is CASSSGLSLRADTQYF. The variable domain in full, completed from reference TRBV11-2 and TRBJ2-3, reads EAGVAQSPRYKIIEKRQSVAFWCNPISGHATLYWYQQILGQGPKLLIQFQNNGVVDDSQLPKDRFSAERLKGVDSTLKIQPAKLEDSAVYLCASSSGLSLRADTQYFGPGTRLTVL.

The chain carries TRBV7-7 and TRBJ2-2; D not resolved. CDR3 length equals 13 residues. Germline V CDR1 and CDR2: SSHAT, FNYEAQ (reference sequence). V lost 0 bases and J 6 bases, leaving 5 bases between the germline ends. CDR3 region: CASSLAGSGELFF. CDR3 DNA: TGTGCCAGCAGCTTAGCTGGCTCCGGGGAGCTGTTTTTT.

The rearrangement links TRBV5-1 to TRBJ2-1; D is undetermined. Germline V gives CDR1 SGHRS, CDR2 YFSETQ. The CDR3 spans 11 residues. Trimming left V 2 bases short and J 9 bases short, with 6 bases between. CDR3 DNA sequence: TGCGCCAGCAGCTTCCTTGGTGAGCAGTTCTTC. It yields the protein CASSFLGEQFF.

The CDR3 is CASSWAGGPGTGELFF. CDR3 DNA sequence: TGTGCCAGCAGCTGGGCGGGAGGGCCTGGAACCGGGGAGCTGTTTTTT. The chain carries TRBV28 and TRBJ2-2; TRBD2 aligns across 9 bases. V trimming: 6 bases; J trimming: 5 bases; junction bases outside the gene matches: 10. The CDR3 runs 16 residues. Germline values: CDR1 MDHEN, CDR2 SYDVKM.